A selection of T cell receptor beta chains follows, all from one sample in a study of neurological immune-mediated disorders. Each CDR3 protein gets one entry after TCRdb re-called the 5' RACE reads with MiXCR. Here the sample spans about 25,000 distinct CDR3 sequences, 3.3% being singletons. Sequences were obtained from PBMCs. The receptors stem from a young woman with multiple sclerosis. The CDR3 runs from the conserved cysteine through the conserved F or W. The D gene is left open where the match is weak. Clone sizes are given selectively: once, few, many, or a class where the clone is expanded.

v_gene	d_gene	abundance	j_gene	CDR3nt	CDR3aa
TRBV7-6	TRBD1	many	TRBJ2-2	TGTGCCAGCAGCCCCGGACAGGGGAACACCGGGGAGCTGTTTTTT	CASSPGQGNTGELFF
TRBV5-1	NA	many	TRBJ2-7	TGCGCCAGCAGCATGATAGGCCACGAGCAGTACTTC	CASSMIGHEQYF
TRBV6-5	NA	NA	TRBJ1-6	TGTGCCAGCAGGAACACAGGGAATTCACCCCTCAACTTT	CASRNTGNSPLNF
TRBV20-1	NA	many	TRBJ2-1	TGCAGTGTTCCGTCCCCGGGTCTATACAATGAGCAGTTCTTC	CSVPSPGLYNEQFF
TRBV20-1	NA	many	TRBJ2-5	TGCAGTGCTAGAGCCCCAGCGGAGTACTTC	CSARAPAEYF
TRBV6-5	NA	many	TRBJ1-1	TGTGCCAGCAGGGACAGGAACACTGAAGCTTTCTTT	CASRDRNTEAFF
TRBV5-1	NA	many	TRBJ2-1	TGCGCCAGCCAGGTGGTTGGGAATCATGAGCAGTTCTTC	CASQVVGNHEQFF
TRBV7-8	NA	many	TRBJ2-2	TGTGCCAGCAGCTTAGCCGGGGCGGGGACCTCGAACACCGGGGAGCTGTTTTTT	CASSLAGAGTSNTGELFF
TRBV4-3	TRBD2	many	TRBJ2-7	TGCGCCAGCAGCCAAGATTGGGCTAGCGGGAGGTACGAGCAGTACTTC	CASSQDWASGRYEQYF
TRBV5-1	TRBD1	many	TRBJ2-2	TGCGCCAGCAGCGCGGGACAGGTGAACACCGGGGAGCTGTTTTTT	CASSAGQVNTGELFF
TRBV12-3/TRBV12-4	NA	many	TRBJ1-2	TGTGCCAGCAGCCGCAGGGGAGGCTACACCTTC	CASSRRGGYTF
TRBV20-1	TRBD2	many	TRBJ2-3	TGCAGTGCTCCCGCTAGCGGGAGGGCCTCAGATACGCAGTATTTT	CSAPASGRASDTQYF
TRBV11-3	NA	many	TRBJ2-7	TGTGCCAGCAGCTTATCCAGCGGGCGTTCCTACGAGCAGTACTTC	CASSLSSGRSYEQYF
TRBV11-3	TRBD2	NA	TRBJ2-7	TGTGCCAGCAGCCACGGTAGCGGGAGCATGAACGAGCAGTACTTC	CASSHGSGSMNEQYF
TRBV20-1	TRBD2	many	TRBJ2-7	TGCAGTGCTAGAGGTAGAGGACTAGCCAACTCCTACGAGCAGTACTTC	CSARGRGLANSYEQYF
TRBV28	NA	many	TRBJ2-7	TGTGCCAGCAGGGAAAGGGACTACGAGCAGTACTTC	CASRERDYEQYF
TRBV27	TRBD2	many	TRBJ2-7	TGTGCCAGCAGTTTCGGACTAGGAGGCTTCTACGAGCAGTACTTC	CASSFGLGGFYEQYF
TRBV5-1	NA	many	TRBJ2-5	TGCGCCAGCAGCTTGAACCCGACAGGCCAAGAGACCCAGTACTTC	CASSLNPTGQETQYF
TRBV20-1	TRBD1	many	TRBJ2-4	TGCAGTGCGTCCGGGACAGGTCTAGCCAAAAACATTCAGTACTTC	CSASGTGLAKNIQYF
TRBV19	NA	many	TRBJ1-1	TGTGCCAGTAGTATCATGGGAGGGAGCACTGAAGCTTTCTTT	CASSIMGGSTEAFF
TRBV12-3/TRBV12-4	NA	many	TRBJ2-2	TGTGCCAGCAGTTTTCGCGGGGAGCTGTTTTTT	CASSFRGELFF
TRBV6-5	NA	many	TRBJ2-3	TGTGCCAGCACCCACCGGGGGGCCGGGGCAGATACGCAGTATTTT	CASTHRGAGADTQYF
TRBV24-1	NA	many	TRBJ2-3	TGTGCCACCAGTGACCATGGGGAGTCAGATACGCAGTATTTT	CATSDHGESDTQYF
TRBV5-8	TRBD1	many	TRBJ2-2	TGTGCCAGCAGCCATTGGACAGGGACCGGGGAGCTGTTTTTT	CASSHWTGTGELFF
TRBV21-1	NA	many	TRBJ2-3	TGTGCCAGCAGCAAGGGACTAGCGTGGCAGGATACGCAGTATTTT	CASSKGLAWQDTQYF
TRBV20-1	NA	NA	TRBJ2-7	TGCAGTGCTAAAGGAACCTACGAGCAGTACTTC	CSAKGTYEQYF
TRBV4-1	NA	many	TRBJ1-2	TGCGCCAGCAGCCAAGGGGACTCCTACTATGGCTACACCTTC	CASSQGDSYYGYTF
TRBV7-9	NA	few	TRBJ1-1	TGTGCCAGCAGCCCAATCGAGGGGCCCCCAGGTGAAGCTTTCTTT	CASSPIEGPPGEAFF
TRBV5-1	NA	many	TRBJ1-1	TGCGCCAGCAGCTTGGACCACCGTTTCCAGGGAGGGAACACTGAAGCTTTCTTT	CASSLDHRFQGGNTEAFF
TRBV29-1	TRBD2	many	TRBJ2-3	TGCAGCGTTCGACTAGCGGCTTATAGCACAGATACGCAGTATTTT	CSVRLAAYSTDTQYF
TRBV2	TRBD1	few	TRBJ1-6	TGTGCCAGCAGGCCAGGGGGGTCCTATAATTCACCCCTCAACTTT	CASRPGGSYNSPLNF
TRBV27	TRBD1	many	TRBJ2-7	TGTGCCAGCAGTCCCTGGACAGGGGACGAAGGCTACGAGCAGTACTTC	CASSPWTGDEGYEQYF
TRBV7-9	TRBD1	many	TRBJ2-5	TGTGCCAGCAGCATGCCACAGGGGGCGCATGGAGAGACCCAGTACTTC	CASSMPQGAHGETQYF
TRBV7-2	TRBD1	many	TRBJ2-7	TGTGCCAGCAGCTACAGGGGCTACGAGCAGTACTTC	CASSYRGYEQYF
TRBV7-2	NA	many	TRBJ1-4	TGTGCCAGCAGCTTCGCGGGGAGCGATAATGAAAAACTGTTTTTT	CASSFAGSDNEKLFF
TRBV2	NA	many	TRBJ1-6	TGTGCCAGCGAGGGGGGGTACAATTCACCCCTCCACTTT	CASEGGYNSPLHF
TRBV5-1	NA	many	TRBJ1-2	TGCGCCAGCAGCTTCTTCGAGAGGGCCGGTGGCTACACCTTC	CASSFFERAGGYTF
TRBV6-5	NA	many	TRBJ1-5	TGTGCCAGCAGCCAGGGTTTCTATAGCAATCAGCCCCAGCATTTT	CASSQGFYSNQPQHF
TRBV20-1	NA	few	TRBJ2-5	TGCAGTGCCGGAGGGGGGGCGGGAGAGACCCAGTACTTC	CSAGGGAGETQYF
TRBV5-1	TRBD1	many	TRBJ1-1	TGCGCCAGCGGGACAGGGAAGGTGAACACTGAAGCTTTCTTT	CASGTGKVNTEAFF
TRBV5-1	NA	NA	TRBJ2-7	TGCGCCAGCAGCTTGGGCGCTATCTCCTACGAGCAGTACTTC	CASSLGAISYEQYF
TRBV20-1	NA	many	TRBJ2-3	TGCAGTGCTAGAGCCGCCAGGGGTCCTAGCACAGATACGCAGTATTTT	CSARAARGPSTDTQYF
TRBV11-2	NA	many	TRBJ2-2	TGTGCCAGCAGCTTTAGCACCTCTTACACCGGGGAGCTGTTTTTT	CASSFSTSYTGELFF
TRBV7-2	NA	many	TRBJ2-5	TGTGCCAGCAGCTTGCTGAGACAAGAGACCCAGTACTTC	CASSLLRQETQYF
TRBV2	TRBD1	many	TRBJ2-7	TGTGCCAGCAGCGCCTACAGGGGGCAGGAGTACTTC	CASSAYRGQEYF
TRBV7-2	NA	many	TRBJ1-6	TGTGCCAGCAGCTCAGACGGACGGATTTCACCCCTCCACTTT	CASSSDGRISPLHF
TRBV18	NA	NA	TRBJ2-1	TGTGCCAGCTCACCAGAAGGTGGGAATGAGCAGTTCTTC	CASSPEGGNEQFF
TRBV18	TRBD1	many	TRBJ2-7	TGTGCCAGCTCACACACAGGGGCGGACGAGCAGTACTTC	CASSHTGADEQYF
TRBV7-2	NA	many	TRBJ1-5	TGTGCCAGCAGCGTGACTAGCAATCAGCCCCAGCATTTT	CASSVTSNQPQHF
TRBV6-6	TRBD1	many	TRBJ1-5	TGTGCCAGCAGTTCCCCACAGGGGTTTCATCAGCCCCAGAATTTT	CASSSPQGFHQPQNF
TRBV12-3/TRBV12-4	TRBD1	many	TRBJ1-5	TGTGCCAGCAGCCGACAGGGGGCTATGAGCAATCAGCCCCAGCATTTT	CASSRQGAMSNQPQHF
TRBV12-3/TRBV12-4	NA	many	TRBJ1-1	TGTGCCACCTACAGGAGCAACACTGAAGCTTTCTTT	CATYRSNTEAFF
TRBV20-1	NA	few	TRBJ2-3	TGCAGTGCTAGCGGAATAGGCACAGATACGCAGTATTTT	CSASGIGTDTQYF
TRBV7-2	NA	many	TRBJ1-1	TGTGCCAGCAGCCATCTCGTGATTAACACTGAAGCTTTCTTT	CASSHLVINTEAFF
TRBV28	TRBD2	few	TRBJ2-2	TGTGCCAGCAGTTTGGCTAGCGGGAGTTACGTCGGGGAGCTGTTTTTT	CASSLASGSYVGELFF
TRBV12-3/TRBV12-4	NA	NA	TRBJ2-4	TGTGCCAGCAGTTTGAACGGCGGAAACATTCAGTACTTC	CASSLNGGNIQYF
TRBV4-3	TRBD2	many	TRBJ2-7	TGCGCCAGCAGCCAAGTCTGGGCCGGGGGGGCCGGCACCTACGAGCAGTACTTC	CASSQVWAGGAGTYEQYF
TRBV12-3/TRBV12-4	NA	many	TRBJ1-4	TGTGCCAGCAGTTTTCTGGGCGGACGTAATGAAAAACTGTTTTTT	CASSFLGGRNEKLFF
TRBV3-1	TRBD1	many	TRBJ1-4	TGTGCCAGCAGCCAGGGACAGGCCTTTAATGAAAAACTGTTTTTT	CASSQGQAFNEKLFF